This T cell receptor (beta chain) was recorded in a study of regulatory T cells in long-lasting Graves disease. General study findings and limits: TCR diversity was lower in persistent Graves' patients than in newly diagnosed ones.

Building of the TCR beta libraries involved iRepertoire HTBI primers and Arm-PCR of CDR3 regions. TCRdb re-called the multiplex PCR reads with MiXCR, one entry per CDR3 protein. The table records about 430,000 distinct CDR3 sequences, over 14% of them present only once. Time point of the sample: newly diagnosed GD, antithyroid drugs for less than 3 months. PBMC RNA was the source of the TCR library. This clonotype has a single count. The antigen is not known. The same sample was also studied in work on T cells in Graves' hyperthyroidism and ophthalmopathy. That investigation notes: It was uncontrolled infection, other autoimmune disease, pregnancy or lactation that excluded patients. With the HTBI primer set, the TCR CDR3 went through a first round of RT-PCR. Ophthalmopathy was told apart from stable hyperthyroidism by a 13 V-J model.

The source is a woman between 40 and 55 years old with Graves disease. Sequencing used peripheral blood mononuclear cells (PBMCs), obtained at new diagnosis, from a patient treated with antithyroid drugs.

CDR3 nucleotide sequence: TGTGCCAGCAGCTTAATTGCTAGCGGGAGCGTCTACGAGCAGTACTTC. Amino acids: CASSLIASGSVYEQYF. The chain is built from TRBV7-9 and TRBJ2-7; 10 positions match TRBD2. This CDR3 comprises 16 residues. Germline V gives CDR1 SEHNR, CDR2 FQNEAQ (reference sequence). The V gene end was trimmed by 2 bases and the J gene end by 3 bases; junction bases not matched to a gene: 7. Variable domain in full (rest from reference TRBV7-9 and TRBJ2-7): DTGVSQNPRHKITKRGQNVTFRCDPISEHNRLYWYRQTLGQGPEFLTYFQNEAQLEKSRLLSDRFSAERPKGSFSTLEIQRTEQGDSAMYLCASSLIASGSVYEQYFGPGTRLTVT.